The count of the clone carrying this T cell receptor (beta chain) is one. Its specificity is not known. The data are from a study of graft-versus-host responses after intestinal transplantation. Notes on the study in general: Early post-transplant HvG declines were associated with peak circulating GvH clone levels. High graft-versus-host to host-versus-graft clonal ratios were seen in allografts of patients with graft-donor T cell macrochimerism.

This table comes from immunoSEQ multiplex PCR, and its TCRdb copy is limited to in-frame clones, with some not included. This sample yields about 120,000 clones, of which just over 90% are seen a single time; around 0.2% belongs to the top ten. The CDR3 spans 16 residues. From germline, CDR1 is SGDLS and CDR2 YYNGEE. The V segment lost 1 base and the J segment 3 bases; nucleotides outside the gene matches: 10. The sequence was obtained from a human donor who received an intestinal transplant. The V and J genes are TRBV9 and TRBJ2-7, with 7 bases fitting TRBD1. Sequences were derived from unstimulated CD4+ T cells sorted from spleen or lymph node cells, sampled before intestinal transplant. The CDR3 reads CASSVSFGDRIYEQYF. DNA for the CDR3: TGTGCCAGCAGCGTAAGTTTTGGGGACAGAATCTACGAGCAGTACTTC.